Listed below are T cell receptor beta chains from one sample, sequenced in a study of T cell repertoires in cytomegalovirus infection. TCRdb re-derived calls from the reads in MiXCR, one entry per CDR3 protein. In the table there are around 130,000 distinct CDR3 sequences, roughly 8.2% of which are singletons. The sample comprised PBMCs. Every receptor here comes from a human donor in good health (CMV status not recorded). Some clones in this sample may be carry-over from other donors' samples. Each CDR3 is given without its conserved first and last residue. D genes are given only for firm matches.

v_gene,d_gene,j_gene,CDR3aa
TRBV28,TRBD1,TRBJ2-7,ASSFRRVRTGSYEQY
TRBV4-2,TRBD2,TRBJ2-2,ASSQDSVLAGGVTGELF
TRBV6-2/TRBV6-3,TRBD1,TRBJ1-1,ASRATGGTTEAF
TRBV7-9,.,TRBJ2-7,ASNGPPYRDGTYEQY
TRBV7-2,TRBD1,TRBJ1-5,ASSPEGQGGQPQH
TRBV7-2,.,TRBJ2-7,ASSPIPSSYEQY
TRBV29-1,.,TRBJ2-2,SVGRTLTGELF
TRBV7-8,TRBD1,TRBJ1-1,ASSSRDRGRSTEAF
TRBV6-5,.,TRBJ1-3,ASSSDGNTIY
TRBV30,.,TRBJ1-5,AWSVPGYSNQPQH
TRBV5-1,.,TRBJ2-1,ASSLHPGRASYNEQF
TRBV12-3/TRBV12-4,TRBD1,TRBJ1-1,ASRRAGTGVSEAF
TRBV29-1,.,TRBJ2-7,SVDGGSSYEQY
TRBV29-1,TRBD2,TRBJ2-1,SVLTSGGLNEQF
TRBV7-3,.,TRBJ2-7,ASSTRGDYEQY
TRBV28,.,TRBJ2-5,ASRGAGSGQETQY
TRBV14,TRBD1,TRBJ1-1,ASSPLGSIQGGTEAF
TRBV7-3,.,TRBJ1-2,VSSLGLADNYGYT
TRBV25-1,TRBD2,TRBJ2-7,ASSEWGGIYEQY
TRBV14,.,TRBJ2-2,ASRRGQKNTGELF
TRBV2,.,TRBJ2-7,ASSEEVSLRDEQY
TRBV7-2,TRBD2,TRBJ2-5,ASSLSSGTTQY
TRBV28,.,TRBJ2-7,ASGLGGAGEQY
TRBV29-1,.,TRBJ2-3,SVDPGTDTQY
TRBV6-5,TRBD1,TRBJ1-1,ASSRLGQGSIEAF
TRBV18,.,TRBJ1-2,ASSPNDSYGYT
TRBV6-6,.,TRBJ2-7,ASSYRSSYEQY
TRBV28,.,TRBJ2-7,ASSVSSGEQY
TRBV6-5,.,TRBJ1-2,ASKSTNPYGYT
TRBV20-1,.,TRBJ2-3,SAWDLTSDTQY
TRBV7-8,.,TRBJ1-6,ASSLGSDYSYNSPLH
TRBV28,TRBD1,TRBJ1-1,ASSLGGQGDWIAEAF
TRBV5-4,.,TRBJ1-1,ASSLEVGKNTEAF
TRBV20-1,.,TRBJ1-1,SARRGVARAF
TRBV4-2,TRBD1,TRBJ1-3,ASTMRQPGQGSGNTIY
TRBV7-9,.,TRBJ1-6,ASSSPSTTSPLH
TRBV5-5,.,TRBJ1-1,ASIPGLTDTEAF
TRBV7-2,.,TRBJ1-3,ASSWRLGNTIY
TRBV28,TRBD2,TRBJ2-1,ASSTLTGGVNEQF
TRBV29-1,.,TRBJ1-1,SAEFMNTEAF
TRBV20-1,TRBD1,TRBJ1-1,SATGDRAMNTEAF
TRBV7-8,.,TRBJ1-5,ASSPRQAGTVDIISQPQH
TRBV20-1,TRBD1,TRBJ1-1,SASRPTGGRVNTEAF
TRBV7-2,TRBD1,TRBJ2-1,ASSDGQGPINEQF
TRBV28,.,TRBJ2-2,ASYTSLLTGELF
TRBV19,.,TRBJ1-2,ASSGRDGYGYT
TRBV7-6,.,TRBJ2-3,ASSLGPTRAGTDTQY
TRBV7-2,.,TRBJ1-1,ASSLRMNTEAF
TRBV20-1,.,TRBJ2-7,SARVNVLKPYEQY
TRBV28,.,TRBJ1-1,ASNPRGSNTEAF
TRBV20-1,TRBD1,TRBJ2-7,SARETDRGRREQY
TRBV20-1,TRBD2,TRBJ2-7,SAPGTSGRWGSYEQY
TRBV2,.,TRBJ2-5,ASSIRIQETQY
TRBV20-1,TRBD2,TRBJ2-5,SARDRTSGEPPQY
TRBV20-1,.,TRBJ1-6,SAREGGSSYNSPLH
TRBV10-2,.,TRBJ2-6,ASAGANVLT
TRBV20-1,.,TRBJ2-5,SARSGQETQY